The rows below give T cell receptor beta chains drawn from one sample of a study of T-cell reconstitution after alpha-beta-depleted transplantation in children. Via MiXCR, TCRdb re-called the PCR reads, giving one row per CDR3 protein. The sample has about 250,000 distinct CDR3 sequences, more than 20% seen once. Sample: PBMCs, mostly from graft donor cells, taken 360 days after TCRalphabeta/CD19-depleted stem cell transplant. These receptors originate from a female patient between 2 and 10 years old who had a stem cell transplant for congenital amegakaryocytic thrombocytopenia, so the T cells may come from the graft donor. Both conserved end residues are part of each CDR3. The order of the fields is CDR3 length, D gene, V gene, J gene, clone size, CDR3 DNA, CDR3 protein. A D gene is named only where the DNA matches it firmly. Not all rows give a size; the values are once, few, many and, for expanded clones, a class.

16	TRBD1	TRBV3-1	TRBJ2-5	-	TGTGCCAGCAGCCGAACAGGCTGGGACAGCCAAGAGACCCAGTACTTC	CASSRTGWDSQETQYF
14	-	TRBV19	TRBJ2-1	once	TGTGCCAGTAGTGCCCGGTGGTTGGGTAATGAGCAGTTCTTC	CASSARWLGNEQFF
14	-	TRBV28	TRBJ1-6	few	TGTGCCTGCAAGGACGGGGGAAATAATTCACCCCTCCACTTT	CACKDGGNNSPLHF
15	-	TRBV5-1	TRBJ1-1	few	TGCGCCAGCAGCTTGGTAGCCGGGACGAACACTGAAGCTTTCTTT	CASSLVAGTNTEAFF
16	-	TRBV20-1	TRBJ2-3	-	TGCAGTACTAGAGATTCCCTAACGCCCAGCACAGATACGCAGTATTTT	CSTRDSLTPSTDTQYF
16	TRBD2	TRBV10-3	TRBJ2-1	many	TGTGCCATCAGTGGTACTAGCGGGAATCCATACAATGAGCAGTTCTTC	CAISGTSGNPYNEQFF
13	-	TRBV28	TRBJ1-5	-	TGTGCCAGCAGTTTACCTTGGGTGCAGCCCCAGCATTTT	CASSLPWVQPQHF
12	-	TRBV12-3/TRBV12-4	TRBJ2-5	many	TGTGCCAGCAGCACATCACAAGAGACCCAGTACTTC	CASSTSQETQYF
16	TRBD2	TRBV5-1	TRBJ2-1	many	TGCGCCAGCAGCCCAAGAAGCGGGACCTCCTACAATGAGCAGTTCTTC	CASSPRSGTSYNEQFF
13	TRBD1	TRBV20-1	TRBJ1-1	-	TGCAGTGCTAGAAGACAGGGCCAGGGTGAAGCTTTCTTT	CSARRQGQGEAFF
15	TRBD1	TRBV11-2	TRBJ2-3	many	TGTGCCAGCAGCTTTATGACAGGGGGCACAGATACGCAGTATTTT	CASSFMTGGTDTQYF
16	-	TRBV6-4	TRBJ2-3	-	TGTGCCATCCACTCTCCGAGGGGCGCCAAAACAGATACGCAGTATTTT	CAIHSPRGAKTDTQYF
15	TRBD1	TRBV20-1	TRBJ1-2	many	TGCAGTGCCCGGAGGACAGGGCCGCAATCAGGTGGCTACACCTTC	CSARRTGPQSGGYTF
15	TRBD2	TRBV4-3	TRBJ2-7	few	TGCGCCAGCAGCCAAGATCGCGGGAGTAATTACGAGCAGTACTTC	CASSQDRGSNYEQYF
16	TRBD1	TRBV12-3/TRBV12-4	TRBJ1-4	few	TGTGCCAGCAGCTCCGGGACAGGGGGCTTATATGAAAAACTGTTTTTT	CASSSGTGGLYEKLFF
15	TRBD1	TRBV4-3	TRBJ2-7	-	TGCGCCAGCAGCCAAGCGACAGGGGGATTATTCGAGCAGTACTTC	CASSQATGGLFEQYF
16	TRBD2	TRBV20-1	TRBJ2-1	-	TGCAGTGCTAGAGAACTAGCGGGAGGGCCAATCGATGAGCAGTTCTTC	CSARELAGGPIDEQFF
14	-	TRBV18	TRBJ2-1	-	TGTGCCAGCTCACCAATTAGCTCCTACAATGAGCAGTTCTTC	CASSPISSYNEQFF
13	-	TRBV28	TRBJ2-7	-	TGTGCCAGCATTGCGGGACCCTCCTACGAGCAGTACTTC	CASIAGPSYEQYF
14	-	TRBV5-5	TRBJ2-1	-	TGTGCCAGCAGCCAACAGGGACTCCCGGACGAGCAGTTCTTC	CASSQQGLPDEQFF
17	TRBD2	TRBV4-1	TRBJ2-3	-	TGCGCCAGCAGCCAAGAGCCGCTAGCGGGAGCAGGAGATACGCAGTATTTT	CASSQEPLAGAGDTQYF
17	TRBD2	TRBV6-2/TRBV6-3	TRBJ2-7	-	TGTGCCAGCAGTTCACCGGGACTAGCGGACTCTGCCTACGAGCAGTATTTC	CASSSPGLADSAYEQYF
13	-	TRBV6-6	TRBJ1-1	-	TGTGCCAGCAGTTACCTTACAGGGTTGGAAGCTTTCTTT	CASSYLTGLEAFF
14	-	TRBV4-1	TRBJ2-1	few	TGCGCCAGCAGCCAAGATATTATGGAGACTACGGAGTTCTTC	CASSQDIMETTEFF
15	-	TRBV29-1	TRBJ2-5	-	TGCAGCGTTGAAGAATTAGTGGGGTTTCAAGAGACCCAGTACTTC	CSVEELVGFQETQYF
21	TRBD1	TRBV18	TRBJ2-4	-	TGTGCCAGCTCACCACGGGGACCCGCGACAGGGACGACCCTAGCCAAAAACATTCAGTACTTC	CASSPRGPATGTTLAKNIQYF
16	TRBD2	TRBV12-3/TRBV12-4	TRBJ2-5	few	TGTGCCAGCAGTTTAGAGCGGGGGGGCCCTTCTGAGACCCAGTACTTC	CASSLERGGPSETQYF
18	TRBD2	TRBV5-4	TRBJ2-1	many	TGTGCCAGCAGCATCCCCGGGACAGGACTAGCGGGGTCCAATGAGCAGTTCTTC	CASSIPGTGLAGSNEQFF